These T cell receptor beta chains were read from a single sample in a study of shared clonotypes between healthy human individuals. Assay used: immunoSEQ multiplex PCR; TCRdb lists only in-frame clones, some missing. Of about 510,000 clones in the sample, almost 97% were seen once. Sequenced sample: naive CD4+ T cells sorted from blood. The receptors derive from a woman aged 30 to 39 in good health. The CDR3 runs from the conserved cysteine through the conserved F or W. A D gene is named only where the DNA matches it firmly. For some rows the clone size is stated as once, few or many, or as a class when expanded; others skip it.

J gene | clone size | V gene | D gene | CDR3 DNA | CDR3 protein
TRBJ1-4 | - | TRBV7-9 | - | TGTGCCAGCAGCTTATGGGTCAGGGATTGGGAAAAACTGTTTTTT | CASSLWVRDWEKLFF
TRBJ1-1 | - | TRBV2 | - | TGTGCCAGCTCATCCAGGGAATTTAACACTGAAGCTTTCTTT | CASSSREFNTEAFF
TRBJ2-4 | - | TRBV28 | - | TGTGCCAGCAGTTCTCTCCAGGGGACCCCGTTTAGTGACATTCAGTACTTC | CASSSLQGTPFSDIQYF
TRBJ2-1 | - | TRBV28 | - | TGTGCCACCAATTTACGGACACCTTACAATGAGCAGTTCTTC | CATNLRTPYNEQFF
TRBJ2-7 | - | TRBV11-2 | - | TGTGCCAGCAGCTTTGAACACGAGCAGTACTTC | CASSFEHEQYF
TRBJ1-1 | - | TRBV18 | - | TGTGCCAGCTCACCACTCCAGGGTGAGGAGGCTTTCTTT | CASSPLQGEEAFF
TRBJ2-3 | - | TRBV18 | - | TGTGCCAGCTCACGCTATGGGACGGAGCGCACAGATACGCAGTATTTT | CASSRYGTERTDTQYF
TRBJ1-1 | - | TRBV5-4 | TRBD1 | TGTGCCAGCCTAGACAAAAAACGAGGGGGCGCGAGAACTGAAGCTTTCTTT | CASLDKKRGGARTEAFF
TRBJ1-4 | - | TRBV19 | TRBD1 | TGTGCCAGTAGTCTGGACAGGGGAAATAATGAAAAACTGTTTTTT | CASSLDRGNNEKLFF
TRBJ2-5 | - | TRBV18 | TRBD1 | TGTGCCAGCTCACTCGGGACAGGGGACAGGCCGTACTTC | CASSLGTGDRPYF
TRBJ1-3 | - | TRBV29-1 | - | TGCAGCGTTGTTGGGGAAAGGAACACCATATATTTT | CSVVGERNTIYF
TRBJ2-7 | - | TRBV9 | - | TGTGCCAGCAGCCAAGATTTGGGGGCGTCCCACGAGCAGTACTTC | CASSQDLGASHEQYF
TRBJ2-3 | - | TRBV5-8 | - | TGTGCCAGCAGCCACGGGACGGATTCAATTCACACAGATACGCAGTATTTT | CASSHGTDSIHTDTQYF
TRBJ2-7 | - | TRBV7-9 | TRBD2 | TGTGCCAGCAGCCAAAGGACTAGCTTCGAGCAGTACTTC | CASSQRTSFEQYF
TRBJ2-1 | - | TRBV5-1 | TRBD2 | TGCGCCAGCAGTCGGACTAGCGGGAGGGAAAGTTTCTATGAGCAGTTCTTC | CASSRTSGRESFYEQFF
TRBJ2-7 | - | TRBV28 | - | TGTGCCAGCAGTCGACGGGACGAGCAGTACTTC | CASSRRDEQYF
TRBJ2-7 | - | TRBV18 | TRBD1 | TGTGCCAGCTCACCGGGACAGGGGATGTTCGACGAGCAGTACTTC | CASSPGQGMFDEQYF
TRBJ2-1 | - | TRBV29-1 | - | TGCAGCGGCCTAAACTTTGCAGGGTACAAAAATGAGCAGTTCTTC | CSGLNFAGYKNEQFF
TRBJ1-3 | - | TRBV4-1 | TRBD1 | TGCGCCAGCAGCCAACCGACAGGGACGAGTGGAAACACCATATATTTT | CASSQPTGTSGNTIYF
TRBJ2-1 | - | TRBV19 | TRBD2 | TGTGCCAGTAGTATAACTAGCGGGGCTAGAAATGAGCAGTTCTTC | CASSITSGARNEQFF
TRBJ2-7 | - | TRBV27 | TRBD1 | TGTGCCAGCAGCGAAACCGGGACAGGGGCCTACGAGCAGTACTTC | CASSETGTGAYEQYF
TRBJ2-1 | - | TRBV9 | - | TGTGCCAGCAGCGTAAGCCCGAGCTCCTACAATGAGCAGTTCTTC | CASSVSPSSYNEQFF
TRBJ1-1 | - | TRBV28 | - | TGTGCCAGCAGTCCCCTGGGCCGGTTCCCCACTGAAGCTTTCTTT | CASSPLGRFPTEAFF
TRBJ2-7 | - | TRBV10-3 | TRBD1 | TGTGCCAGCAGTTACTCACGGACAGGGATAACCTACGAGCAGTACTTC | CASSYSRTGITYEQYF
TRBJ2-7 | - | TRBV6-1 | - | TGTGCCAGCAGGGGGGCTAGGGACCACTCCTACGAGCAGTACTTC | CASRGARDHSYEQYF
TRBJ2-2 | - | TRBV29-1 | - | TGCAGCGTTGGGACCATTAACACCGGGGAGCTGTTTTTT | CSVGTINTGELFF
TRBJ1-6 | - | TRBV4-2 | - | TGTGCCAGCAGCCAAGCAACAGCCGGTTCACCCCTCCACTTT | CASSQATAGSPLHF
TRBJ2-5 | once | TRBV19 | - | TGTGCCAGTAGTATCGAATTCGGAATCGGAGTTGAGACCCAGTACTTC | CASSIEFGIGVETQYF
TRBJ2-7 | - | TRBV13 | TRBD1 | TGTGCCACCTGCCCGGGACAGGGGACATGCGAGCAGTACTTC | CATCPGQGTCEQYF
TRBJ1-5 | - | TRBV27 | TRBD1 | TGTGCCAGCAGTTACCTAACGGACAGGGTTAGCAATCAGCCCCAGCATTTT | CASSYLTDRVSNQPQHF
TRBJ2-1 | - | TRBV9 | TRBD2 | TGTGCCAGCAGCGTAGGGGCGGGAGGGCCCTACTCCTACAATGAGCAGTTCTTC | CASSVGAGGPYSYNEQFF
TRBJ2-1 | - | TRBV18 | TRBD2 | TGTGCCAGCTCACCAAGACTAGCGGGACTGGATGAGCAGTTCTTC | CASSPRLAGLDEQFF
TRBJ2-5 | - | TRBV6-5 | TRBD1 | TGTGCCAGCAGTCGGGACAGGTCCAGAGAGACCCAGTACTTC | CASSRDRSRETQYF
TRBJ1-4 | once | TRBV29-1 | - | TGCAGCGCCACCCAGACAACTAATGAAAAACTGTTTTTT | CSATQTTNEKLFF
TRBJ2-7 | - | TRBV2 | - | TGTGCCAGCAGTAGTCAGGGTTATTACGAGCAGTACTTC | CASSSQGYYEQYF
TRBJ2-1 | - | TRBV15 | - | TGTGCCACCAGCAGAGGACTAAACAATGAGCAGTTCTTC | CATSRGLNNEQFF
TRBJ2-7 | - | TRBV19 | TRBD1 | TGTGCCAGTAGTGACGGGACAGTGGGGGAGCAGTACTTC | CASSDGTVGEQYF
TRBJ1-1 | - | TRBV28 | - | TGTGCCAGCAGTCCCAGTTGGCGGCGAGGGGCTGAAGCTTTCTTT | CASSPSWRRGAEAFF
TRBJ2-1 | - | TRBV7-9 | - | TGTGCCAGCAGCTTAGCGCTCTTGGACAGAAACAATGAGCAGTTCTTC | CASSLALLDRNNEQFF
TRBJ1-1 | - | TRBV9 | - | TGTGCCAGCAGCGTAGGGGGGAAGAACACTGAAGCTTTCTTT | CASSVGGKNTEAFF
TRBJ1-2 | - | TRBV28 | - | TGTGCCAGCAGTTTACCGTGGCAGGGATCAACTAACTATGGCTACACCTTC | CASSLPWQGSTNYGYTF
TRBJ2-1 | - | TRBV28 | - | TGTGCCAGCAGTTTAAAAGGACTCCCAAATGAGCAGTTCTTC | CASSLKGLPNEQFF
TRBJ1-5 | - | TRBV2 | - | TGTGCCAGCAGCGCGCGGGGCAGAACCAATCAGCCCCAGCATTTT | CASSARGRTNQPQHF
TRBJ1-6 | - | TRBV10-3 | - | TGTGCCATCAGTGAGTCCAATGATAATTCACCCCTCCACTTT | CAISESNDNSPLHF
TRBJ1-4 | - | TRBV5-6 | - | TGTGCCAGCAGCTTGGGACAGGATTGGGGAAAACTGTTTTTT | CASSLGQDWGKLFF
TRBJ2-2 | - | TRBV2 | TRBD2 | TGTGCCAGCAGTGAATATTTGGGACTAGCGGCCGGGGAGCTGTTTTTT | CASSEYLGLAAGELFF
TRBJ1-5 | - | TRBV11-2 | - | TGTGCCAGCAGCTCGGTGGGGGGGCGCAATCAGCCCCAGCATTTT | CASSSVGGRNQPQHF
TRBJ2-2 | - | TRBV19 | - | TGTGCCAGTAGTATCACGAGGGCCGGGGAGCTGTTTTTT | CASSITRAGELFF
TRBJ2-7 | - | TRBV7-2 | TRBD1 | TGTGCCAGCAGCTGGGGACAGGTAGGCGAGCAGTACTTC | CASSWGQVGEQYF
TRBJ1-5 | - | TRBV28 | - | TGTGCCAGCAGCCCCTCCATACAGCCCCAGCATTTT | CASSPSIQPQHF
TRBJ2-1 | - | TRBV11-2 | - | TGTGCCAGCAGTCCCCTTGGGGGGAGCTCCTACAATGAGCAGTTCTTC | CASSPLGGSSYNEQFF
TRBJ1-3 | - | TRBV5-6 | - | TGTGCCAGCAGCCTGACGCTCGGGTTCTCTGGAAACACCATATATTTT | CASSLTLGFSGNTIYF
TRBJ2-2 | - | TRBV11-3 | TRBD2 | TGTGCCAGCAGCTCCGGGAGGGGCACCGGGGAGCTGTTTTTT | CASSSGRGTGELFF
TRBJ1-4 | - | TRBV27 | - | TGTGCCAGCAGTTTGGTCCACAGTAATGAAAAACTGTTTTTT | CASSLVHSNEKLFF
TRBJ1-5 | - | TRBV28 | - | TGTGCCAGCAGCCCTGGTGCAGGGGCCCATCAGCCCCAGCATTTT | CASSPGAGAHQPQHF